This T cell receptor (beta chain) is from a study of blood T cell repertoires in COVID-19 (dated by TCRdb to about 2020). Background for the entire study: The collaborator samples originated in the United States, Italy and Spain and spanned the acute and convalescent phases of COVID-19. The dataset comprised deeply sampled blood TCRbeta repertoires from subjects exposed to, actively infected with, or recovered from COVID-19. The prospective study material was composed of cDNA or gDNA derived from T cells, B-cell-depleted T cells, or PBMCs. Sample metadata almost always included a de-identified subject ID, COVID-19 status, age in years and sex. Where available, HLA class I and class II types were taken from metadata supplied by the sample provider and were not determined by assay-based typing. The samples were drawn from two sources: the first 160 participants of the ongoing ImmuneRACE study, and 1,000 to 1,500 subjects contributed by 6 global collaborators. A freely available public database, intended as a resource for researchers studying the immune response to SARS-CoV-2, is where the repertoires were released. Here is what the overall study found, with its caveats: How much clinical and demographic metadata was included differed by source and by participant, and the metadata was provided uncurated.

From cysteine to phenylalanine, the CDR3 is 13 amino acids long. Only the CDR3 portion is preserved as DNA: 39 bases, with reading frame beginning at the first base. V sheds 4 bases and J sheds 1 base, leaving 5 bases between their ends. One collaborating source in Seattle enrolled patients during active infection and followed them longitudinally through the course of disease. Whole blood was collected in K2EDTA tubes by collaborating institutions according to the institutions' own protocols. For TCRbeta analysis, collaborators shipped samples in one of three forms: frozen whole blood, isolated PBMCs, or DNA extracted from either of those sample types. The immunoSEQ Assay, a bias-controlled multiplex PCR, was used to amplify TCRbeta CDR3 regions from genomic DNA. The study's processing was this. Within the assay, amplification of reference gene primers was used to estimate how many nucleated cells each sample contained. To quantify the absolute abundance of each unique TCRbeta CDR3 rearrangement, sequence reads were collapsed and filtered. For each sample, productive Simpson clonality was calculated as the square root of Simpson's diversity index over productive rearrangements. TCRdb stores this immuneACCESS table with in-frame sequences only. Part of the clones is absent; in the studies checked, under half of the shortfall reflects unresolved V genes, and no reason is known for the rest. V and J calls and clone size are those listed in that table; D and trimming were worked out from the DNA. This sample gives about 170,000 clones in total; roughly 93% of them show up just once. The ten largest make up approximately 5% of the sample.

As for this clone: The clone's antigen remains unknown. Nothing much larger sits one base from this clone, and base qualities are not available.

The sequencing sample was made of peripheral blood. This clonotype was sampled from a man younger than 35 with COVID-19, enrolled during active disease. The rearranged segments are TRBV12-3 or TRBV12-4 and TRBJ2-1; the D gene is perhaps TRBD2, from 5 matching bases. The base sequence is TGTGCCAGCAGTTGGACTTCCTACAATGAGCAGTTCTTC. This sequence encodes CASSWTSYNEQFF.